Following are 15 T cell receptor beta chains from one sample sequenced in a study of blood T cell repertoires in COVID-19. Measured with immunoSEQ multiplex PCR; TCRdb has only the in-frame clones, and not every one. This sample yields about 280,000 clones, of which roughly 88% are seen a single time; 2.5% to 3.5% belongs to the top ten. The specimen sequenced was peripheral blood. All receptors derive from a woman aged 25 to 39 with active or convalescent COVID-19.

The chain links TRBV19 to TRBJ1-5, with 7 positions matching TRBD1. This CDR3 has 16 residues. Germline CDR1 reads LNHDA; CDR2 reads SQIVND (reference sequence). The ends lost 4 bases at V and 4 bases at J; junction bases unmatched: 10. The CDR3 DNA follows: TGTGCCAGTAGTACGCGAGGGGGCCCGGGGAATCAGCCCCAGCATTTT. The encoded protein is CASSTRGGPGNQPQHF.

This clone was seen only a few times. This chain joins TRBV5-8 and TRBJ1-2, with no clear D. Germline V gives CDR1 SGHTS, CDR2 YDEGEE. V was clipped by 4 bases and J by 8 bases, with 15 bases between them. CDR3 size: 13 residues. CDR3 sequence: CASSRAGRGGYTF. As DNA, the CDR3 is TGTGCCAGCAGCAGAGCGGGGAGAGGAGGCTACACCTTC. Filled out from reference TRBV5-8 and TRBJ1-2, the complete variable domain reads EAGVTQSPTHLIKTRGQQATLRCSPISGHTSVYWYQQALGLGLQFLLWYDEGEERNRGNFPPRFSGRQFPNYSSELNVNALELEDSALYLCASSRAGRGGYTFGSGTRLTVV.

The V and J genes are TRBV11-3 and TRBJ1-1; D is ambiguous. CDR1 is SGHNT, CDR2 YENEEA, per germline. The CDR3 has 12 amino acids. V was trimmed by 3 bases and J by 7 bases, leaving 9 bases between them. CDR3 bases: TGTGCCAGCAGCTTTGGAGGGAATGAAGCTTTCTTT. Translating it yields CASSFGGNEAFF.

This clone was counted once. The chain is built from TRBV5-1 and TRBJ1-2, with 8 bases identical to TRBD1. The V and J ends lost 3 bases and 4 bases, in that order; junction bases with no gene match: 5. Looked up from germline, CDR1 is SGHRS and CDR2 is YFSETQ. The CDR3 extends over 14 amino acids. The CDR3 bases are TGCGCCAGCAGCTCTGGGACAGGAACCTATGGCTACACCTTC. Its protein is CASSSGTGTYGYTF.

V is TRBV7-9 and J is TRBJ1-2; a possible D gene is TRBD1 (5 bases). Germline CDR1 and CDR2: SEHNR and FQNEAQ (reference sequence). CDR3 length: 10 amino acids. Trimming stripped 11 bases from V and 8 bases from J, with 12 bases between. The CDR3 here is CALRVNGYTF. In DNA, the CDR3 is TGTGCCCTCAGGGTGAACGGCTACACCTTC.

This chain connects TRBV30 to TRBJ2-7; 7 bases agree with TRBD1. From germline, CDR1 is GTSNPN and CDR2 SVGIG (reference sequence). Trimming cost V 4 bases and J 3 bases; bases outside gene matches: 6. This CDR3 spans 13 amino acids. The CDR3 loop reads CAWKGSGGYEQYF. The DNA for the CDR3 is TGTGCCTGGAAGGGATCAGGGGGCTACGAGCAGTACTTC.

This chain joins TRBV2 and TRBJ1-5, with D possibly TRBD1 on 6 matching bases. The CDR3 runs to 16 residues. The V end was cut by 6 bases, the J end by 0 bases, with 15 bases between. CDR1 and CDR2 (germline): SNHLY, FYNNEI. The CDR3 DNA sequence: TGTGCCAGCAGGTTGGACAGAGATTATAGCAATCAGCCCCAGCATTTT. This gives the protein CASRLDRDYSNQPQHF.

The genes are TRBV29-1 and TRBJ2-7, with a possible D match to TRBD1 (5 bases). The V gene's germline CDR1 is SQVTM and CDR2 ANQGSEA. This CDR3 spans 11 amino acids. Trimming shortened V by 6 bases and J by 2 bases, and 8 bases separated the two germline ends. CDR3 region: CSVMTAYEQYF. The CDR3 region has the DNA TGCAGCGTCATGACAGCCTACGAGCAGTACTTC.

A few counts support this clone. The chain recombines TRBV28 with TRBJ1-1; TRBD1 aligns across 8 bases. Germline V gene sequence: CDR1 MDHEN, CDR2 SYDVKM. V gave up 3 bases and J gave up 8 bases; unmatched junction bases: 8. CDR3 size: 14 residues. The CDR3 reads CASSFTGGVREAFF. For the CDR3, the DNA is TGTGCCAGCAGTTTCACAGGGGGGGTAAGGGAAGCTTTCTTT.

The chain is built from TRBV27 and TRBJ1-1; 8 positions match TRBD1. Germline CDR1 is MNHEY and CDR2 is SMNVEV (reference sequence). The CDR3 is 13 amino acids. Trimming at V came to 6 bases and at J to 4 bases, leaving 4 bases not matched to a gene. In DNA, the CDR3 is TGTGCCAGCAGCTGGACAGGGCGCACTGAAGCTTTCTTT. This codes for CASSWTGRTEAFF.

The chain has TRBV30 and TRBJ1-5; possible D gene TRBD1, 5 bases. Germline CDR1 GTSNPN, CDR2 SVGIG (reference sequence). The CDR3 is 16 amino acids. Deletions cut 0 bases from V and 0 bases from J, with 12 bases between. Here the CDR3 reads CAWSVGVANSNQPQHF. The CDR3 DNA sequence: TGTGCCTGGAGTGTAGGGGTAGCTAATAGCAATCAGCCCCAGCATTTT.

The chain combines TRBV5-1 with TRBJ1-2; 10 bases map to TRBD1. V lost 0 bases to trimming and J lost 8 bases; unmatched junction nucleotides: 10. CDR3 length: 16 residues. Per the germline V gene, CDR1 is SGHRS and CDR2 is YFSETQ. This CDR3 is CASSLGQGARSSGYTF. The CDR3 coding sequence is TGCGCCAGCAGCTTGGGACAGGGGGCACGGAGTAGCGGCTACACCTTC.

The chain links TRBV6-5 to TRBJ1-6; possible D gene TRBD1, 5 bases. The CDR3 runs to 15 residues. Germline V gives CDR1 MNHEY, CDR2 SVGAGI. With 6 bases removed from V and 7 bases from J, the gap between germline ends came to 16 bases. The CDR3 spells CASRFQQGPNSPLHF. The DNA for the CDR3 is TGTGCCAGCAGGTTCCAGCAGGGCCCGAATTCACCCCTCCACTTT.

V gene TRBV6-6 combines with J gene TRBJ2-7; D is undetermined. Germline CDR1 and CDR2: MNHNY and SVGAGI (reference sequence). This CDR3 has 13 residues. The V end was cut by 2 bases, the J end by 2 bases, with 7 bases between. CDR3 region: CASSYGGPYEQYF. The CDR3 DNA follows: TGTGCCAGCAGTTACGGCGGTCCCTACGAGCAGTACTTC.

This chain links TRBV18 with TRBJ2-5; D is undetermined. Germline CDR1 and CDR2: KGHSH and LQKENI. Trimming took 9 bases from V and 3 from J, leaving 17 bases between them. The CDR3 is made up of 14 amino acids. CDR3 sequence: CASCNYATEETQYF. CDR3 DNA sequence: TGTGCCAGTTGCAACTATGCGACGGAAGAGACCCAGTACTTC. The full variable domain, rest sourced from reference TRBV18 and TRBJ2-5, is NAGVMQNPRHLVRRRGQEARLRCSPMKGHSHVYWYRQLPEEGLKFMVYLQKENIIDESGMPKERFSAEFPKEGPSILRIQQVVRGDSAAYFCASCNYATEETQYFGPGTRLLVL.